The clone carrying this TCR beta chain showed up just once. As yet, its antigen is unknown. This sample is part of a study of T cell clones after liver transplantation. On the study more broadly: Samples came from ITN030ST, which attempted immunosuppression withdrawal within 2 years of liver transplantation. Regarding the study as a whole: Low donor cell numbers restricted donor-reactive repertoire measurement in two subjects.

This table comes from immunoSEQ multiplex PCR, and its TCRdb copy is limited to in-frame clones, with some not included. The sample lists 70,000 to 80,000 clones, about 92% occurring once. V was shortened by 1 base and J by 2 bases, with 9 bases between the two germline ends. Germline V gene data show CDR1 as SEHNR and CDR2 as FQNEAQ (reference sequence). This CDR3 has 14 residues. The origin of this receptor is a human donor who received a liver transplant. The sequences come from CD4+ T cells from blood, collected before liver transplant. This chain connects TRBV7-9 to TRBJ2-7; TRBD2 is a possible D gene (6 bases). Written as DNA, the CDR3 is TGTGCCAGCAGCTTAGGTGGACTACCCTACGAGCAGTACTTC. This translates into CASSLGGLPYEQYF.